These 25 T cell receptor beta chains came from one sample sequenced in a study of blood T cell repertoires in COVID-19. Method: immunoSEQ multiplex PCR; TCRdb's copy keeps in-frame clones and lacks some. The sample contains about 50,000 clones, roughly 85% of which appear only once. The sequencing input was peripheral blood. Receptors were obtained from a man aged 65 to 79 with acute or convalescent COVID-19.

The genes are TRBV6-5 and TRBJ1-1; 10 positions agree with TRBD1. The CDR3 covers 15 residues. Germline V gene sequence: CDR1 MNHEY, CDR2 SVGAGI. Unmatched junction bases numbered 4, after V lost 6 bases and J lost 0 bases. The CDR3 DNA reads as TGTGCCAGCAGCGACAGGGGGCGCATGAACACTGAAGCTTTCTTT. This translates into CASSDRGRMNTEAFF.

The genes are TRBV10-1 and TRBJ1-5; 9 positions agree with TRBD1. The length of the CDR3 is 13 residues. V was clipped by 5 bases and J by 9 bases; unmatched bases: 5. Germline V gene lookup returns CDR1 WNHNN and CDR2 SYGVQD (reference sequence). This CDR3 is CASSSDRGRPQHF. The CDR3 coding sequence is TGCGCCAGCAGTTCGGACAGGGGTAGGCCCCAGCATTTT.

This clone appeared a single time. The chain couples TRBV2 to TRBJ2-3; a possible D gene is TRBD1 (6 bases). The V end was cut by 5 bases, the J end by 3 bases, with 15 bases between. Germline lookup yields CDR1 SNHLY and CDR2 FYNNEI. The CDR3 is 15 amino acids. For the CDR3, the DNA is TGTGCCAGCAGTTGGGCAGGGGCAGGTACAGATACGCAGTATTTT. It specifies CASSWAGAGTDTQYF.

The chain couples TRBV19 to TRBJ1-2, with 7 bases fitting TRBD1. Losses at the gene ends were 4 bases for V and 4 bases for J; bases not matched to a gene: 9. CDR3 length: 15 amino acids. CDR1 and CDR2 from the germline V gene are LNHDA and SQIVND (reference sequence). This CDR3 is CASSTIQGEGYGYTF. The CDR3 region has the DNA TGTGCCAGTAGTACGATTCAGGGGGAAGGCTATGGCTACACCTTC.

The CDR3 sequence: CASTELTGGGEAFF. The CDR3 coding sequence is TGCGCCAGCACTGAACTGACAGGGGGTGGGGAAGCTTTCTTT. V usage is TRBV5-1 and J usage is TRBJ1-1; 9 nucleotides match TRBD1. CDR3 length equals 14 residues. Unmatched junction bases numbered 11, after V lost 6 bases and J lost 8 bases. The germline V gene encodes CDR1 SGHRS and CDR2 YFSETQ.

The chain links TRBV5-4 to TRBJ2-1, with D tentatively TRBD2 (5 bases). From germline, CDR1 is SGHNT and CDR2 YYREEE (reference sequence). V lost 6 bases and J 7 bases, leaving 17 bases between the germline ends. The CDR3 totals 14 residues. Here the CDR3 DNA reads TGTGCCAGCAAGCCGGACCGGGGTTGGAATGAGCAGTTCTTC. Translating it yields CASKPDRGWNEQFF. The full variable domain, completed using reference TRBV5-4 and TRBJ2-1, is ETGVTQSPTHLIKTRGQQVTLRCSSQSGHNTVSWYQQALGQGPQFIFQYYREEENGRGNFPPRFSGLQFPNYSSELNVNALELDDSALYLCASKPDRGWNEQFFGPGTRLTVL.

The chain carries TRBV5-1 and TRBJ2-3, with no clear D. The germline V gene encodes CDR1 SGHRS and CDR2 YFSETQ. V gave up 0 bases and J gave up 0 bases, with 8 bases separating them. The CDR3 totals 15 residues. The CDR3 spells CASSLGRTSTDTQYF. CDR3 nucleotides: TGCGCCAGCAGCTTGGGAAGAACTAGCACAGATACGCAGTATTTT.

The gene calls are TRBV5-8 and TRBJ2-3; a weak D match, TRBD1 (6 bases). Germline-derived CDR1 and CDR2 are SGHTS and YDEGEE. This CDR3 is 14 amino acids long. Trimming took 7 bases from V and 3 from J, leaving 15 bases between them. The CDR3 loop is CASQRTAYTDTQYF. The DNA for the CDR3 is TGTGCCAGCCAAAGGACAGCTTATACAGATACGCAGTATTTT.

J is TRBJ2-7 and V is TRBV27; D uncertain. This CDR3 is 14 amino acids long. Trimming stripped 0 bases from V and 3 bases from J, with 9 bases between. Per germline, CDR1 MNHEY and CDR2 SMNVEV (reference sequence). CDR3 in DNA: TGTGCCAGCAGTTTATCCTCCAGGAACTACGAGCAGTACTTC. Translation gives CASSLSSRNYEQYF.

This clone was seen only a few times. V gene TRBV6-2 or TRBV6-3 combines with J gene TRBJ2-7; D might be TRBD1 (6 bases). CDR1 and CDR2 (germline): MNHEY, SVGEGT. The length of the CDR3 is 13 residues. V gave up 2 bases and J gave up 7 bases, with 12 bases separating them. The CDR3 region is CASSYPGHWEQYF. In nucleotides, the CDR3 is TGTGCCAGCAGTTACCCGGGACATTGGGAGCAGTACTTC.

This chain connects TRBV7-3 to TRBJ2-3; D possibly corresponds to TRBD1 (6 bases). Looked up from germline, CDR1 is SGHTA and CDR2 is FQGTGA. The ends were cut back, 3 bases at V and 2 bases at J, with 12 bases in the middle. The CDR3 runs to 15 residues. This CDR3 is CASSFRGRVTDTQYF. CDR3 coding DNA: TGTGCCAGCAGCTTCAGGGGTCGAGTCACAGATACGCAGTATTTT.

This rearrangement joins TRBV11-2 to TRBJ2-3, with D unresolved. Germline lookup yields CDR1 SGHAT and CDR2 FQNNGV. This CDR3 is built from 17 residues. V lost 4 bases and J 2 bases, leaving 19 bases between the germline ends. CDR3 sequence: CASSSSPRASLTDTQYF. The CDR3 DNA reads TGTGCCAGCAGCTCAAGCCCCCGCGCCTCCCTCACAGATACGCAGTATTTT. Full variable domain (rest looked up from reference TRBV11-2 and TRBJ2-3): EAGVAQSPRYKIIEKRQSVAFWCNPISGHATLYWYQQILGQGPKLLIQFQNNGVVDDSQLPKDRFSAERLKGVDSTLKIQPAKLEDSAVYLCASSSSPRASLTDTQYFGPGTRLTVL.

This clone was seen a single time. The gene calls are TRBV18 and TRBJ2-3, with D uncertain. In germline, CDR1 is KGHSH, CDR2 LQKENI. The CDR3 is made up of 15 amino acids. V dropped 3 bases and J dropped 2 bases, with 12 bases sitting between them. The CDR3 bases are TGTGCCAGCTCACCTAGAGGTGGCCCCACAGATACGCAGTATTTT. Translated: CASSPRGGPTDTQYF.

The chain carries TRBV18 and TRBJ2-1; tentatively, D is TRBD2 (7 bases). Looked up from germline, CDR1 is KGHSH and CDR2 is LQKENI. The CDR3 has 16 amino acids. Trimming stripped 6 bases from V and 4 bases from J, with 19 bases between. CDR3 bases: TGTGCCAGCTCGGCAGCGGGAAATCAGGGGTACAATGAGCAGTTCTTC. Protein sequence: CASSAAGNQGYNEQFF. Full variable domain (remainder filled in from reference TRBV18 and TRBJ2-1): NAGVMQNPRHLVRRRGQEARLRCSPMKGHSHVYWYRQLPEEGLKFMVYLQKENIIDESGMPKERFSAEFPKEGPSILRIQQVVRGDSAAYFCASSAAGNQGYNEQFFGPGTRLTVL.

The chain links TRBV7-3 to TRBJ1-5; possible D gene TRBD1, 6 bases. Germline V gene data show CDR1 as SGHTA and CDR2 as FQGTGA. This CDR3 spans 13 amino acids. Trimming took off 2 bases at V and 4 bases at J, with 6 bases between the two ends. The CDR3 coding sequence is TGTGCCAGCAGCTTAGGACAGAATCAGCCCCAGCATTTT. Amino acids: CASSLGQNQPQHF.

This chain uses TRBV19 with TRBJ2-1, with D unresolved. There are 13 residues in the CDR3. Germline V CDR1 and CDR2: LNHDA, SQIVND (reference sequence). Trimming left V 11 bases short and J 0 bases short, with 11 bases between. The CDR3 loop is CAVGGASYNEQFF. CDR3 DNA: TGTGCCGTTGGCGGCGCCTCCTACAATGAGCAGTTCTTC.

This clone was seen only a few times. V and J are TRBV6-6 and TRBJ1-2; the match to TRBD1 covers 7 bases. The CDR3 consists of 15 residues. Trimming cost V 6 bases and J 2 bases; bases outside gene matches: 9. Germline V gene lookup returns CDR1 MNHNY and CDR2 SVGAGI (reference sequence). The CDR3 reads CASSPGQAQNYGYTF. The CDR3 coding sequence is TGTGCCAGCAGCCCAGGACAGGCTCAAAACTATGGCTACACCTTC.

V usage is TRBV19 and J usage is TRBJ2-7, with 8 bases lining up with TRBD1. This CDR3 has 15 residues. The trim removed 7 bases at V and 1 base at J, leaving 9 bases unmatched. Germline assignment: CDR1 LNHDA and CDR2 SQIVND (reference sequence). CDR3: CASTLGQERSYEQYF. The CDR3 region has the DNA TGTGCCAGTACCCTGGGACAGGAAAGGTCCTACGAGCAGTACTTC.

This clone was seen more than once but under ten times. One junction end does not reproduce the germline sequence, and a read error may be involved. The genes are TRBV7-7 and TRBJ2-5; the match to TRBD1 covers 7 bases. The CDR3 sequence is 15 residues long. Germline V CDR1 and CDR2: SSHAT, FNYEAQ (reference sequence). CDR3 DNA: TGTGCTAGCAGCTCACAGGGGATAACCCAAGAGACCCAGTACTTC. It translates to CASSSQGITQETQYF.

Here the CDR3 DNA reads TGTGCCAGCGGTAGATATGGGACCCAGTACTTC. It yields the protein CASGRYGTQYF. The gene calls are TRBV11-2 and TRBJ2-5; no firm D call. Germline CDR1 SGHAT, CDR2 FQNNGV. The CDR3 spans 11 residues. Trimming removed 8 bases from V and 7 bases from J, with 11 bases in between.

The CDR3 coding sequence is TGCGCCAGCAGCAAAGGGACTCGCGGGGGGGCGTCGTCCAGCGAGCAGTACTTC. It codes for CASSKGTRGGASSSEQYF. The chain carries TRBV5-1 and TRBJ2-7; 9 bases match TRBD2. Germline values: CDR1 SGHRS, CDR2 YFSETQ. With V trimmed by 4 bases and J by 6 bases, 20 bases remained unmatched. The CDR3 consists of 18 residues.

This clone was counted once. In nucleotides, the CDR3 is TGTGCCAGCAGTGCACTAGCGGGGGGGCAGTATTTT. It translates to CASSALAGGQYF. The chain couples TRBV2 to TRBJ2-3, with 12 positions matching TRBD2. The germline CDR1 and CDR2 sequences are SNHLY and FYNNEI. The CDR3 is 12 amino acids. J was trimmed by 11 bases and V by 4 bases; bases with no gene match: 1.

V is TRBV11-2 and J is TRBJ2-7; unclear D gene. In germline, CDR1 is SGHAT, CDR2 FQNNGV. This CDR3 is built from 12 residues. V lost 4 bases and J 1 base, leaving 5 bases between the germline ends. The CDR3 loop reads CASSSNSYEQYF. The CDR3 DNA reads TGTGCCAGCAGCTCAAATTCCTACGAGCAGTACTTC.

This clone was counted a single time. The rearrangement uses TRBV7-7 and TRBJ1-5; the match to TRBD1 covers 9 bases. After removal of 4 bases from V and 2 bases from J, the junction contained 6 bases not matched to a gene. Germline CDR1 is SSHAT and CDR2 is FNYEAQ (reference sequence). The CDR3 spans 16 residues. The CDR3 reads CASSSGDREGNQPQHF. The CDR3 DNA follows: TGTGCCAGCAGCTCAGGGGACAGGGAGGGCAATCAGCCCCAGCATTTT.

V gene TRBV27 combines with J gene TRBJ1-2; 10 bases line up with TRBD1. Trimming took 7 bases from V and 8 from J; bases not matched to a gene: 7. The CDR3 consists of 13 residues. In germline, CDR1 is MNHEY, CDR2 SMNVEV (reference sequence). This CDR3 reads CASKGTGAEGYTF. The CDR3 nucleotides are TGTGCCAGCAAGGGGACAGGGGCGGAAGGCTACACCTTC.